The clone carrying this T cell receptor (beta chain) came up a few times. One Seattle source followed patients from active infection through their disease course. The CDR3 sequence is 12 residues long. The V segment lost 4 bases and the J segment 7 bases; nucleotides outside the gene matches: 4. Germline V gives CDR1 SGHNT, CDR2 YYREEE (reference sequence). This specimen comes from a study of blood T cell repertoires in COVID-19. Looking at the study overall: Samples came from the United States, Italy and Spain, spanning acute and convalescent COVID-19. PBMCs, B-cell-depleted T cells, or T cells provided the cDNA or gDNA that made up the material.

In the study's own analysis: For nucleated cells, counts were estimated from reference gene primer amplification. Clones were sequenced by immunoSEQ multiplex PCR, and TCRdb holds only the in-frame ones, with some missing. V and J calls and clone size come straight from that table; D and trimming were deduced from the DNA. The repertoire holds 90,000 to 100,000 clones, with roughly 90% as singletons. The chain is built from TRBV5-4 and TRBJ2-7, with 8 bases that match TRBD1. Sequencing was carried out using peripheral blood. This clonotype was obtained from a man in his forties or fifties with COVID-19, enrolled during active disease. The CDR3 region is CASSTRTGEQYF. The CDR3 bases are TGTGCCAGCAGCACCCGGACAGGGGAGCAGTACTTC.